This T cell receptor (beta chain) was observed in a study of T cell responses to AZD1222 COVID-19 vaccine. Assay used: immunoSEQ multiplex PCR; TCRdb lists only in-frame clones, some missing. The data hold 130,000 or so clones, with more than 85% observed a single time. Looked up from germline, CDR1 is LNHNV and CDR2 is YYDKDF (reference sequence). With 3 bases removed from V and 6 bases from J, the gap between germline ends came to 15 bases. CDR3 length equals 15 residues. Concerning this clone itself: Its antigen is as yet unknown.

General study points: Clonal diversity may have been underestimated in mostly white British donors. Spike-specific TCR repertoires showed rising breadth and depth after two AZD1222 doses.

The source of this sequence is an adult in good health. The V call is TRBV15, the J call TRBJ1-3; maybe TRBD1 (5 bases). The material was peripheral blood, obtained on day 0 of AZD1222 vaccination. CDR3 nucleotides: TGTGCCACCAGCAGGAGGAAGGGGAGGGAAAACACCATATATTTT. Protein sequence: CATSRRKGRENTIYF. The complete variable domain, with remaining parts taken from reference TRBV15 and TRBJ1-3, reads DAMVIQNPRYQVTQFGKPVTLSCSQTLNHNVMYWYQQKSSQAPKLLFHYYDKDFNNEADTPDNFQSRRPNTSFCFLDIRSPGLGDTAMYLCATSRRKGRENTIYFGEGSWLTVV.